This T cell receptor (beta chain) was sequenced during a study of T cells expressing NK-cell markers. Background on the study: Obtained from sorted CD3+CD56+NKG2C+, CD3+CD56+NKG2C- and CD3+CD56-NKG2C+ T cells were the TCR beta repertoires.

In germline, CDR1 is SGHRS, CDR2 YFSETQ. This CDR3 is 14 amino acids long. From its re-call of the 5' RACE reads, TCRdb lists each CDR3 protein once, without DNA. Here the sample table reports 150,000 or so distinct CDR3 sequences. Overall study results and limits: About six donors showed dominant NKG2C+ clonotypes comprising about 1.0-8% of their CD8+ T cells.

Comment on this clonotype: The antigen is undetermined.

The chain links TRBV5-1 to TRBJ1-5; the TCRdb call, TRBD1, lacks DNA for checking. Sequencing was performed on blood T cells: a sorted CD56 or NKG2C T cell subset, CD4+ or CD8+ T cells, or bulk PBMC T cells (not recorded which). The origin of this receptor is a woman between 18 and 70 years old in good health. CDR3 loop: CASSLTGADQPQHF. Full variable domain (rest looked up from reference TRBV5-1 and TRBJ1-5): KAGVTQTPRYLIKTRGQQVTLSCSPISGHRSVSWYQQTPGQGLQFLFEYFSETQRNKGNFPGRFSGRQFSNSRSEMNVSTLELGDSALYLCASSLTGADQPQHFGDGTRLSIL.